Below, 14 T cell receptor beta chains from the same sample are listed, as sequenced in a study of T cells in narcolepsy. The repertoire was sequenced with immunoSEQ multiplex PCR; TCRdb's copy has only in-frame clones and lacks some. Among approximately 30,000 clones listed, about 89% were seen once. The sample comprised CD45RA- memory CD4+ T cells from PBMCs. These receptors came from a human donor with narcolepsy.

The chain employs TRBV6-6 and TRBJ1-1; maybe TRBD1 (5 bases). Germline V lookup: CDR1 MNHNY, CDR2 SVGAGI (reference sequence). V lost 5 bases and J lost 1, with 8 bases in between. The CDR3 is 13 amino acids. CDR3: CASSRGRNTEAFF. DNA for the CDR3: TGTGCCAGCAGTAGGGGACGGAACACTGAAGCTTTCTTT.

This clone was observed a few times. This chain uses TRBV10-1 with TRBJ2-1, with D possibly TRBD2 on 6 matching bases. The CDR3 spans 15 residues. Trimming left V 0 bases short and J 9 bases short, with 15 bases between. Germline assignment: CDR1 WNHNN and CDR2 SYGVQD (reference sequence). The DNA for the CDR3 is TGCGCCAGCAGTGAGTCGGTTCAGCGGGTTACTGAGCAGTTCTTC. Protein: CASSESVQRVTEQFF.

This rearrangement joins TRBV7-2 to TRBJ2-7; TRBD2 is a possible D gene (7 bases). Germline V gene sequence: CDR1 SGHTA, CDR2 FQGNSA. V was shortened by 5 bases and J by 5 bases, with 16 bases between the two germline ends. The CDR3 has 14 amino acids. CDR3: CASSRKWGGNEQYF. The CDR3 DNA reads TGTGCCAGCAGCCGAAAGTGGGGGGGCAACGAGCAGTACTTC. Complete variable domain (other parts from reference TRBV7-2 and TRBJ2-7): GAGVSQSPSNKVTEKGKDVELRCDPISGHTALYWYRQSLGQGLEFLIYFQGNSAPDKSGLPSDRFSAERTGGSVSTLTIQRTQQEDSAVYLCASSRKWGGNEQYFGPGTRLTVT.

The V call is TRBV28, the J call TRBJ1-5; D is perhaps TRBD1 (5 bases). Germline V gene lookup returns CDR1 MDHEN and CDR2 SYDVKM. V was pared by 5 bases and J by 3 bases, with 14 bases between. CDR3 size: 15 residues. The CDR3 sequence is CASSPGFMINQPQHF. The CDR3 DNA sequence: TGTGCCAGCAGTCCAGGGTTTATGATCAATCAGCCCCAGCATTTT.

The chain links TRBV5-1 to TRBJ1-6; D possibly corresponds to TRBD1 (5 bases). Germline V CDR1 and CDR2: SGHRS, YFSETQ. The V end lost 0 bases, the J end lost 8 bases, and 12 bases lay between the germline ends. The CDR3 covers 15 residues. The chain's CDR3 is CASSLDADKDSPLHF. Here the CDR3 DNA reads TGCGCCAGCAGCTTGGATGCGGACAAGGATTCACCCCTCCACTTT. Supplemented by reference TRBV5-1 and TRBJ1-6, the full variable domain reads KAGVTQTPRYLIKTRGQQVTLSCSPISGHRSVSWYQQTPGQGLQFLFEYFSETQRNKGNFPGRFSGRQFSNSRSEMNVSTLELGDSALYLCASSLDADKDSPLHFGNGTRLTVT.

This chain links TRBV14 with TRBJ2-2; D not resolved. This CDR3 has 13 residues. Deletions cut 1 base from V and 1 base from J, with 1 base between. Germline V CDR1 and CDR2: SGHDN, FVKESK. In DNA, the CDR3 is TGTGCCAGCAGCCAAGGGAACACCGGGGAGCTGTTTTTT. This translates into CASSQGNTGELFF.

The chain links TRBV6-1 to TRBJ1-2; D perhaps matches TRBD1 (5 bases). Trimming stripped 4 bases from V and 6 bases from J, with 18 bases between. The CDR3 sequence is 15 residues long. CDR1 and CDR2 (germline): MNHNS, SASEGT. The CDR3 DNA sequence: TGTGCCAGCAGTGGGGCGATATGGGGCCGGGATGGCTACACCTTC. It translates to CASSGAIWGRDGYTF.

V is TRBV6-6 and J is TRBJ2-1, with 11 bases lining up with TRBD2. Germline CDR1 is MNHNY and CDR2 is SVGAGI (reference sequence). The ends lost 5 bases at V and 4 bases at J; junction bases unmatched: 7. The CDR3 extends over 16 amino acids. The CDR3 is CASSTSGGETYNEQFF. In nucleotides, the CDR3 is TGTGCCAGCAGTACTAGCGGGGGAGAAACATACAATGAGCAGTTCTTC.

The rearrangement uses TRBV5-1 and TRBJ1-6; 11 positions match TRBD1. After removal of 3 bases from V and 7 bases from J, the junction contained 6 bases not matched to a gene. The CDR3 extends over 16 amino acids. Germline V gives CDR1 SGHRS, CDR2 YFSETQ. CDR3 amino acids: CASSWTGGSPNSPLHF. The CDR3 nucleotides read TGCGCCAGCAGCTGGACAGGGGGCTCCCCGAATTCACCCCTCCACTTT.

This clone has only one observation. The chain joins TRBV10-3 to TRBJ2-5, with D unclear. Per germline, CDR1 ENHRY and CDR2 SYGVKD. Trimming left V 2 bases short and J 1 base short, with 11 bases between. The CDR3 runs 15 residues. The CDR3 protein is CAISEAESIQETQYF. The CDR3 DNA reads as TGTGCCATCAGTGAGGCGGAATCTATCCAAGAGACCCAGTACTTC.

The chain links TRBV18 to TRBJ1-1; tentatively, D is TRBD1 (5 bases). The CDR3 contains 16 residues. The germline gives CDR1 KGHSH, CDR2 LQKENI. V gave up 0 bases and J gave up 1 base, with 12 bases separating them. The CDR3 region has the DNA TGTGCCAGCTCACCACCTGCAGGGAACCCGAACACTGAAGCTTTCTTT. Its protein product is CASSPPAGNPNTEAFF.

V and J are TRBV30 and TRBJ2-5; TRBD2 is a possible D gene (5 bases). There are 11 residues in the CDR3. V was pared by 7 bases and J by 5 bases, with 11 bases between. CDR1 GTSNPN and CDR2 SVGIG come from the germline V gene (reference sequence). The CDR3 reads CASRAAETQYF. The CDR3 DNA sequence: TGTGCCTCGAGGGCTGCGGAGACCCAGTACTTC.

The chain uses TRBV14 and TRBJ1-1, with 9 bases fitting TRBD1. Germline V CDR1 and CDR2: SGHDN, FVKESK. J gave up 4 bases and V 4 bases, and 4 bases lay outside the gene matches. The CDR3 spans 14 residues. CDR3 nucleotides: TGTGCCAGCAGCCTCCGACAGGGGGGCACTGAAGCTTTCTTT. Translating gives CASSLRQGGTEAFF.

This clone was counted between two and nine times. V usage is TRBV18 and J usage is TRBJ1-6; TRBD1 matches 12 bases. The V gene's germline CDR1 is KGHSH and CDR2 LQKENI. After removal of 3 bases from V and 13 bases from J, the junction contained 7 bases not matched to a gene. This CDR3 comprises 15 residues. The CDR3 sequence is CASSPGTGGVTPLHF. The CDR3 nucleotides read TGTGCCAGCTCACCGGGGACAGGGGGCGTAACGCCCCTCCACTTT. The full variable domain, rest sourced from reference TRBV18 and TRBJ1-6, is NAGVMQNPRHLVRRRGQEARLRCSPMKGHSHVYWYRQLPEEGLKFMVYLQKENIIDESGMPKERFSAEFPKEGPSILRIQQVVRGDSAAYFCASSPGTGGVTPLHFGNGTRLTVT.